This T cell receptor beta chain derives from a study of technical replicates of blood from a few donors. V was clipped by 6 bases and J by 0 bases, with 8 bases between them. The CDR3 spans 13 residues. CDR1 SGHAT and CDR2 FQDESV come from the germline V gene (reference sequence). TCRdb keeps only in-frame clones here, not all; method: immunoSEQ multiplex PCR. The table records 66,000 or so clones, approximately 88% of them present only once. The specimen was PBMCs. The source of this sequence is a human donor in good health. Some clones in this sample may be carry-over from other donors' samples. This chain uses TRBV11-1 with TRBJ1-1; unclear D gene. Written as DNA, the CDR3 is TGTGCCAGCAGTATAGTTATGAACACTGAAGCTTTCTTT. Translating it yields CASSIVMNTEAFF.